This TCR beta chain was captured in a study of control samples from healthy donors and cancer patients. Between the trimmed V and J ends, which lost 5 bases and 0 bases, there was a span of 16 bases. Looked up from germline, CDR1 is GTSNPN and CDR2 is SVGIG (reference sequence). The CDR3 length is 15 residues. This clone was seen a few times. The assay was immunoSEQ multiplex PCR, and TCRdb's table has in-frame clones only and misses some. The sample records some 130,000 clones, around 92% being singletons. This receptor was taken from a woman between 50 and 59 years old in good health. The genes are TRBV30 and TRBJ1-2; D unclear. Sequenced: blood. In nucleotides, the CDR3 is TGTGCCTGGTCCGATGCAGGACTAGCTAACTATGGCTACACCTTC. Amino acids: CAWSDAGLANYGYTF.